A single sample gave rise to the 28 T cell receptor beta chains below, sequenced in a study of blood T cell repertoires in COVID-19. The repertoire was sequenced with immunoSEQ multiplex PCR; TCRdb's copy has only in-frame clones and lacks some. The sample records a few hundred thousand clones, 89% being singletons. The sequencing input was PBMCs or T cells enriched from blood (not recorded which). These receptors were collected from a woman aged 50 to 60 who had been exposed to COVID-19.

This sequence joins TRBV28 and TRBJ2-7, with TRBD1 identical over 9 bases. J gave up 3 bases and V 6 bases, and 9 bases lay outside the gene matches. Germline V CDR1 and CDR2: MDHEN, SYDVKM. The CDR3 is made up of 15 amino acids. The CDR3 spells CASRFRDRDHYEQYF. DNA for the CDR3: TGTGCCAGCAGATTCCGGGACAGGGATCACTACGAGCAGTACTTC.

The rearrangement uses TRBV4-1 and TRBJ1-1, with TRBD1 as a possible D gene (6 bases). The germline V gene encodes CDR1 MGHRA and CDR2 YSYEKL. The V and J ends lost 3 bases and 6 bases respectively, with 20 bases between them. The CDR3 contains 16 residues. The CDR3 is CASSQETDSRGAEAFF. In DNA, the CDR3 is TGCGCCAGCAGCCAGGAAACGGACAGCCGGGGAGCTGAAGCTTTCTTT.

This chain connects TRBV1 to TRBJ2-2; the listed D gene, TRBD2, was not tested against the DNA. TRBV1 is a recognized pseudogene. There are 20 residues in the CDR3. The chain's CDR3 is CTSSQDLLSASGGAIGELFF. In DNA form, the CDR3 reads TGCACCAGCAGCCAAGATCTTTTATCCGCTAGCGGGGGGGCGATCGGGGAGCTGTTTTTT.

CDR3 sequence (DNA): TGTGCCACCAGTGATTTGCGGGGCGGGACGAGCACAGATACGCAGTATTTT. Translating it yields CATSDLRGGTSTDTQYF. This chain uses TRBV24-1 with TRBJ2-3, with TRBD2 as a possible D gene (6 bases). The germline gives CDR1 KGHDR, CDR2 SFDVKD. This CDR3 contains 17 residues. With 0 bases removed from V and 0 bases from J, the gap between germline ends came to 12 bases.

The J gene is TRBJ1-5, the V gene TRBV6-1; tentatively, D is TRBD1 (5 bases). This CDR3 has 16 residues. With 3 bases removed from V and 7 bases from J, the gap between germline ends came to 19 bases. The germline CDR1 and CDR2 sequences are MNHNS and SASEGT. As DNA, the CDR3 is TGTGCCAGCAGTGAGCTTCCAGGGCCCAGAGAACAGCCCCAGCATTTT. Its translation: CASSELPGPREQPQHF.

The V and J genes are TRBV4-2 and TRBJ2-2; 10 positions match TRBD2. CDR3 length equals 18 residues. Germline CDR1 LGHNA, CDR2 YNFKEQ. The V segment lost 4 bases and the J segment 1 base; nucleotides outside the gene matches: 9. The CDR3 loop reads CASSRPDPSGRNTGELFF. CDR3 coding DNA: TGTGCCAGCAGCCGACCCGATCCTAGCGGGAGGAACACCGGGGAGCTGTTTTTT.

The V call is TRBV14, the J call TRBJ2-1; 8 nucleotides match TRBD2. Germline V gene data show CDR1 as SGHDN and CDR2 as FVKESK. The CDR3 length is 16 residues. J was trimmed by 2 bases and V by 3 bases; bases with no gene match: 6. CDR3 region: CASSQKTGGAYNEQFF. CDR3 DNA sequence: TGTGCCAGCAGCCAGAAGACCGGGGGGGCCTACAATGAGCAGTTCTTC.

V gene TRBV27 combines with J gene TRBJ2-2; no reliable D call. The CDR3 consists of 14 residues. With 4 bases removed from V and 0 bases from J, the gap between germline ends came to 6 bases. CDR1 and CDR2 from the germline V gene are MNHEY and SMNVEV (reference sequence). The CDR3, as DNA: TGTGCCAGCAGTTCGACAACGAACACCGGGGAGCTGTTTTTT. This gives the protein CASSSTTNTGELFF.

The chain employs TRBV19 and TRBJ2-1; perhaps TRBD2 as D (6 bases). Germline V gene data show CDR1 as LNHDA and CDR2 as SQIVND (reference sequence). V dropped 6 bases and J dropped 5 bases, with 17 bases sitting between them. This CDR3 comprises 15 residues. The CDR3 coding sequence is TGTGCCAGTAGCCATAGGGGACTGGACCACAATGAGCAGTTCTTC. It specifies CASSHRGLDHNEQFF.

The rearrangement uses TRBV25-1 and TRBJ2-3; D call uncertain. This CDR3 is built from 13 residues. In germline, CDR1 is MGHDK, CDR2 SYGVNS. V dropped 1 base and J dropped 4 bases, with 6 bases sitting between them. Written as DNA, the CDR3 is TGTGCCAGCAGTGAATTTGGAGCAGATACGCAGTATTTT. This encodes CASSEFGADTQYF.

This clone was observed once. This chain links TRBV27 with TRBJ1-6; possibly TRBD1 for D (6 bases). Germline CDR1 reads MNHEY; CDR2 reads SMNVEV (reference sequence). V gave up 3 bases and J gave up 7 bases, with 16 bases separating them. This CDR3 has 16 amino acids. CDR3: CASSLAPGQLNSPLHF. The CDR3, as DNA: TGTGCCAGCAGTTTGGCCCCGGGACAATTAAATTCACCCCTCCACTTT.

Here the CDR3 DNA reads TGTGCCAGTAGTATAGGCGCCCCTTTGCGGGGTGGAGGGGAGCTGTTTTTT. Translated, it gives CASSIGAPLRGGGELFF. The chain links TRBV19 to TRBJ2-2; maybe TRBD2 (6 bases). V lost 1 base and J 8 bases, leaving 20 bases between the germline ends. The length of the CDR3 is 17 residues. Looked up from germline, CDR1 is LNHDA and CDR2 is SQIVND (reference sequence).

V is TRBV5-1 and J is TRBJ2-3, with 9 bases fitting TRBD1. Unmatched junction bases numbered 17, after V lost 4 bases and J lost 2 bases. CDR3 length equals 19 residues. Germline V gene sequence: CDR1 SGHRS, CDR2 YFSETQ. The CDR3 bases are TGCGCCAGCAGCGCAAACAGGGGGCTTGAAGTACGGCTCACAGATACGCAGTATTTT. Translated: CASSANRGLEVRLTDTQYF.

The chain recombines TRBV5-1 with TRBJ2-2; 8 bases are a match to TRBD1. CDR3 length: 16 amino acids. Germline CDR1 and CDR2: SGHRS and YFSETQ. Trimming at V came to 0 bases and at J to 3 bases, leaving 4 bases not matched to a gene. CDR3 in DNA: TGCGCCAGCAGCTTGGCCAGGGGGCGCGACACCGGGGAGCTGTTTTTT. It encodes CASSLARGRDTGELFF.

This clone was observed a few times. This chain connects TRBV5-1 to TRBJ2-5; 9 bases are shared with TRBD2. There are 16 residues in the CDR3. Germline V CDR1 and CDR2: SGHRS, YFSETQ. The J segment lost 0 bases and the V segment lost 1 base, leaving 4 bases of the junction unmatched. In nucleotides, the CDR3 is TGCGCCAGCAGCTTGTCATTAGCGGGGGACCAAGAGACCCAGTACTTC. Translated: CASSLSLAGDQETQYF.

The chain joins TRBV5-1 to TRBJ2-7, with D unclear. The CDR3 spans 14 residues. V dropped 0 bases and J dropped 2 bases, with 9 bases sitting between them. Germline CDR1 reads SGHRS; CDR2 reads YFSETQ. CDR3 residues: CASSLEAGTYEQYF. In DNA, the CDR3 is TGCGCCAGCAGCTTGGAGGCAGGTACCTACGAGCAGTACTTC.

The genes are TRBV11-1 and TRBJ1-2; a weak D match, TRBD1 (6 bases). The germline gives CDR1 SGHAT, CDR2 FQDESV (reference sequence). The CDR3 has 15 amino acids. V shed 5 bases and J shed 6 bases, with 19 bases lying between them. The DNA of the CDR3 is TGTGCCAGCAGCGCACAGGGAAACTTGATCGATGGCTACACCTTC. Translated: CASSAQGNLIDGYTF.

CDR3 DNA sequence: TGTGCCAGCAGCTCTCCGACAGGGTCAGAGACCCAGTACTTC. Protein: CASSSPTGSETQYF. The chain uses TRBV7-8 and TRBJ2-5, with TRBD1 matching over 7 bases. The CDR3 has 14 amino acids. J was trimmed by 4 bases and V by 4 bases; bases with no gene match: 6. The V gene's germline CDR1 is SGHVS and CDR2 FQNEAQ.

The chain uses TRBV15 and TRBJ2-3; TRBD1 aligns across 9 bases. CDR1 LNHNV and CDR2 YYDKDF come from the germline V gene (reference sequence). Germline trimming cut 4 bases from V and 4 bases from J; bases unmatched to any gene: 12. The CDR3 has 17 amino acids. Here the CDR3 DNA reads TGTGCCACCAGCAAACCTCAGACAGGGGGTGGCGCAGATACGCAGTATTTT. Protein product: CATSKPQTGGGADTQYF. Using reference TRBV15 and TRBJ2-3 for the parts outside the CDR3, the full variable domain is DAMVIQNPRYQVTQFGKPVTLSCSQTLNHNVMYWYQQKSSQAPKLLFHYYDKDFNNEADTPDNFQSRRPNTSFCFLDIRSPGLGDTAMYLCATSKPQTGGGADTQYFGPGTRLTVL.

The chain has TRBV20-1 and TRBJ2-7, with a possible D match to TRBD2 (6 bases). Germline CDR1 is DFQATT and CDR2 is SNEGSKA (reference sequence). This CDR3 comprises 15 residues. V lost 6 bases and J lost 6, with 24 bases in between. CDR3 in amino acids: CSASPVVGREAEQYF. The CDR3 coding sequence is TGCAGTGCCAGTCCAGTTGTGGGCAGGGAGGCCGAGCAGTACTTC.

The chain combines TRBV5-5 with TRBJ1-4; D is uncertain. Per the germline V gene, CDR1 is SGHKS and CDR2 is YYEKEE (reference sequence). This CDR3 is built from 14 residues. V was clipped by 2 bases and J by 0 bases, with 5 bases between them. CDR3 sequence: CASSLHATNEKLFF. CDR3 sequence (DNA): TGTGCCAGCAGCTTACACGCAACTAATGAAAAACTGTTTTTT. Complete variable domain (other parts from reference TRBV5-5 and TRBJ1-4): DAGVTQSPTHLIKTRGQQVTLRCSPISGHKSVSWYQQVLGQGPQFIFQYYEKEERGRGNFPDRFSARQFPNYSSELNVNALLLGDSALYLCASSLHATNEKLFFGSGTQLSVL.

This rearrangement joins TRBV27 to TRBJ1-1; D is uncertain. Germline assignment: CDR1 MNHEY and CDR2 SMNVEV (reference sequence). CDR3 length: 14 residues. Trimming removed 3 bases at V and 0 bases at J, with 8 bases between. In DNA form, the CDR3 reads TGTGCCAGCAGTTTCTCGACACTGAACACTGAAGCTTTCTTT. Its protein product is CASSFSTLNTEAFF.

V is TRBV2 and J is TRBJ2-1, with D perhaps matching TRBD2 (6 bases). The CDR3 length is 13 residues. V was clipped by 4 bases and J by 6 bases, with 10 bases between them. The germline CDR1 and CDR2 sequences are SNHLY and FYNNEI. DNA of the CDR3: TGTGCCAGCAGTGCGGAGGGGCTCAATGAGCAGTTCTTC. Its protein is CASSAEGLNEQFF.

This rearrangement joins TRBV3-1 (or the pseudogene TRBV3-2) to TRBJ1-1; no clear D gene. The CDR3 is 14 residues long. The V and J ends lost 3 bases and 7 bases respectively, with 15 bases between them. Germline CDR1 LGHDT, CDR2 YNNKEL (reference sequence). This chain's CDR3 is CASSHMVTTVEAFF. CDR3 in DNA: TGTGCCAGCAGCCATATGGTAACCACGGTTGAAGCTTTCTTT.

The V call is TRBV19, the J call TRBJ2-1; D may be TRBD1 (6 bases). V gave up 4 bases and J gave up 4 bases, with 8 bases separating them. Germline values: CDR1 LNHDA, CDR2 SQIVND (reference sequence). This CDR3 spans 13 amino acids. The CDR3 DNA follows: TGTGCCAGTAGTAGGACAGAATACAATGAGCAGTTCTTC. It codes for CASSRTEYNEQFF.

The chain recombines TRBV3-1 (or the pseudogene TRBV3-2) with TRBJ1-6; D is perhaps TRBD1 (5 bases). Germline lookup yields CDR1 LGHDT and CDR2 YNNKEL (reference sequence). This CDR3 is built from 17 residues. V was trimmed by 1 base and J by 4 bases, leaving 14 bases between them. CDR3 residues: CASSQVGTGEYNSPLHF. The CDR3 DNA follows: TGTGCCAGCAGCCAAGTGGGCACAGGAGAATATAATTCACCCCTCCACTTT.

This clone was picked up a small number of times. The chain has TRBV7-9 and TRBJ2-3, with D perhaps TRBD2 (6 bases). The CDR3 has 14 amino acids. Trimming removed 3 bases at V and 2 bases at J, with 9 bases between. Germline CDR1 is SEHNR and CDR2 is FQNEAQ (reference sequence). The chain's CDR3 is CASSFSGPTDTQYF. The CDR3 DNA follows: TGTGCCAGCAGCTTTAGCGGTCCCACAGATACGCAGTATTTT.

The genes are TRBV19 and TRBJ2-7; 8 bases are shared with TRBD2. Germline loops: CDR1 LNHDA, CDR2 SQIVND (reference sequence). The CDR3 sequence is 17 residues long. V gave up 7 bases and J gave up 0 bases; unmatched junction bases: 14. CDR3 region: CASTPTHGGGLSYEQYF. CDR3 DNA: TGTGCCAGTACTCCCACCCACGGGGGGGGCCTCTCCTACGAGCAGTACTTC.